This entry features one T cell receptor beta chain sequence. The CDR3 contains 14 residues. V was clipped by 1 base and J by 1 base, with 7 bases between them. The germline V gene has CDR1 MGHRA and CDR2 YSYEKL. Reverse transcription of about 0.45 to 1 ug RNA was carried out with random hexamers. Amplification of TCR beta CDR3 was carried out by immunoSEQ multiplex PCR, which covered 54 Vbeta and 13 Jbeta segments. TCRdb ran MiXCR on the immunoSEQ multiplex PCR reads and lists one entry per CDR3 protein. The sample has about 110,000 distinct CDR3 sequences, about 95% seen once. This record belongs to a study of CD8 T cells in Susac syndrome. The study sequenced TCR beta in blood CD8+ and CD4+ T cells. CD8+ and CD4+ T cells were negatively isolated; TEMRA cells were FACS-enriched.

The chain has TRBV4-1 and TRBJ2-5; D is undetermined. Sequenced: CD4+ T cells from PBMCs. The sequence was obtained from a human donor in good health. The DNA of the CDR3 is TGCGCCAGCAGCCAAGTCCTTGTCCAAGAGACCCAGTACTTC. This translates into CASSQVLVQETQYF.